Detailed here is one T cell receptor (beta chain). What this receptor recognizes is not known. Base qualities are not at hand, and no much larger clone is one base apart. Library preparation used PCR. These reads were obtained on an Illumina HiSeq 2500. To reduce PCR and sequencing biases, unique molecular identifiers were incorporated into the TCR beta cDNA libraries. Per 1 to 10 million input T cells, some 500,000 cDNA molecules were obtained, such that each molecule approximated one T cell. The same protocol used for the earlier healthy control dataset was applied to prepare and sequence the patient libraries. Within a given batch, samples were prepared together, multiplexed and sequenced on the same HiSeq lane. Concerning the study's data processing: Raw barcoded reads were processed with MIGEC, and single-read molecular identifier groups were discarded before consensus assembly and CDR3 extraction. VDJtools was used for post-analysis of the clonotype tables, with diversity normalized by down-sampling every dataset to the smallest sample size. In repertoire overlap clustering, CDR3 amino acid sequences, but not nucleotide sequences, were matched to correct batch-related cross-sample contamination. TCRdb reprocessing: public reads trimmed at Q25 with fastp, clones called with MiXCR, in-frame beta chains kept. Rows matching on CDR3 protein sequence are summarized as one entry with the most common DNA and genes. The V and J calls, along with clone size, are taken from TCRdb and not from the paper's own processing. The sample includes 650,000 to 900,000 distinct CDR3 sequences, with roughly 50% observed a single time. The ten largest clones take up roughly 5.2% of the sample.

V is shortened by 4 bases, J by 2 bases, and the region joining them spans 12 bases. The CDR3 runs 14 amino acids, cysteine and phenylalanine included. The read is trimmed to its CDR3 DNA, 42 bases read in frame from base 1. These data belong to a study of post-analysis software for immune sequencing data (dated by TCRdb to between 2014 and 2016). The study in broad terms: Relapsing-remitting, secondary progressive and progressive-relapsing multiple sclerosis were recorded as disease courses, and subtype annotation was lacking for some patients. A subset of samples was prepared in parallel using single-end sample barcoding, then pooled and co-amplified after Illumina adapter ligation. The multiple sclerosis patient repertoires were compared with ten to eleven previously published healthy control repertoires from donors aged about 6 to 28 years. Study-wide findings and limitations: Patients showed significantly higher frequencies than controls for roughly 5 TRBV segments, among them TRBV5-6, TRBV5-1 and TRBV20-1. The control group was slightly older than the multiple sclerosis patient group. Significantly lower normalized Chao1 diversity was found in multiple sclerosis patients than in controls, suggesting substantial peripheral T-cell clonal expansion. Direct clustering with F measure showed strong co-clustering of samples prepared in the same batch, prompting a batch-effect correction.

TCR beta repertoires were profiled from peripheral blood of 13 young patients with multiple sclerosis to demonstrate the VDJtools post-analysis software. The multiple sclerosis patients were children and adolescents ranging in age from roughly 6 to 15 years. The material sequenced was blood. This TCR was sampled from a girl between 5 and 17 years old with multiple sclerosis. The sequence is built from TRBV12-3 or TRBV12-4 and TRBJ2-7; no D gene call is confident. The nucleotides read TGTGCCAGCAGTTACAGCCCAAGCGCCTACGAGCAGTACTTC. It translates to CASSYSPSAYEQYF.